Below, 22 T cell receptor beta chains from the same sample are listed, as sequenced in a study of human T cells and chemical hapten exposure. TCRdb called the RACE reads again in MiXCR, with one record for every CDR3 protein. The table records some 90,000 distinct CDR3 sequences, around 7.9% of them present only once. Described time point: pre-sensitization, week 0. Treatment in this sample: therapeutic diphenylcyclopropenone sensitization with weekly scalp DPC. The input for sequencing was whole blood, taken in connection with sensitization to the hapten diphenylcyclopropenone (DPC). The source is a man aged 35 to 55 with alopecia areata. Some clones in this sample may be carry-over from other donors' samples.

V gene TRBV14 combines with J gene TRBJ2-4; D uncertain. Germline CDR1 is SGHDN and CDR2 is FVKESK. The CDR3 spans 12 residues. V dropped 1 base and J dropped 7 bases, with 5 bases sitting between them. The CDR3 reads CASSQVFNIQYF. The CDR3 DNA follows: TGTGCCAGCAGCCAAGTTTTCAACATTCAGTACTTC. Combining the CDR3 with reference TRBV14 and TRBJ2-4 gives the whole variable domain EAGVTQFPSHSVIEKGQTVTLRCDPISGHDNLYWYRRVMGKEIKFLLHFVKESKQDESGMPNNRFLAERTGGTYSTLKVQPAELEDSGVYFCASSQVFNIQYFGAGTRLSVL.

J is TRBJ1-4 and V is TRBV23-1; D is undetermined. TRBV23-1 has ORF status, its function being uncertain. Trimming stripped 7 bases from V and 4 bases from J, with 4 bases between. The CDR3 runs to 11 residues. For the CDR3, the DNA is TGCGCCAGCACCCGTAATGAAAAACTGTTTTTT. It codes for CASTRNEKLFF.

This clonotype has ten or more counts. The CDR3 loop is CASSQDLRAFSGNTIYF. The CDR3, as DNA: TGTGCCAGCAGCCAAGATCTCAGGGCCTTCTCTGGAAACACCATATATTTT. This chain connects TRBV4-2 to TRBJ1-3; the D gene is possibly TRBD1 (5 bases). V shed 0 bases and J shed 0 bases, with 12 bases lying between them. Germline V CDR1 and CDR2: LGHNA, YNFKEQ. The CDR3 is 17 amino acids.

This clonotype was recorded a few times. The J gene is TRBJ2-1, the V gene TRBV9; 14 bases fit TRBD2. The CDR3 loop spans 16 amino acids. After removal of 4 bases from V and 7 bases from J, the junction contained 7 bases not matched to a gene. From germline, CDR1 is SGDLS and CDR2 YYNGEE. CDR3 amino acids: CASSLGLAGGLNEQFF. In DNA form, the CDR3 reads TGTGCCAGCAGCCTTGGACTAGCGGGAGGCCTAAATGAGCAGTTCTTC.

The chain uses TRBV5-1 and TRBJ1-2; the D gene is possibly TRBD1 (5 bases). CDR1 SGHRS and CDR2 YFSETQ come from the germline V gene. The V gene lost 0 bases and the J gene lost 5 bases, with 14 bases spanning the gap. The CDR3 spans 15 residues. Here the CDR3 reads CASSLDGQRGYGYTF. The CDR3 DNA follows: TGCGCCAGCAGCTTGGACGGACAAAGGGGATATGGCTACACCTTC.

The sample holds a few counts of this clonotype. The V gene is TRBV10-3, the J gene TRBJ2-3; no definite D call. The CDR3 runs to 13 residues. Trimming pared 4 bases from V and 2 bases from J, leaving 7 bases between. Germline lookup yields CDR1 ENHRY and CDR2 SYGVKD. CDR3 nucleotides: TGTGCCATCAGTGGGGCCTACACAGATACGCAGTATTTT. This codes for CAISGAYTDTQYF.

This clonotype was recorded at least ten times. The chain couples TRBV30 to TRBJ1-1; weak D call: TRBD1 (6 bases). Germline loops: CDR1 GTSNPN, CDR2 SVGIG (reference sequence). V lost 5 bases to trimming and J lost 0 bases, with 7 bases between them. CDR3 length: 12 residues. The CDR3 DNA follows: TGTGCCTGGGGACAGTTGAACACTGAAGCTTTCTTT. Translating it yields CAWGQLNTEAFF.

This chain joins TRBV7-2 and TRBJ1-1; unclear D gene. The germline V gene has CDR1 SGHTA and CDR2 FQGNSA. This CDR3 contains 13 residues. Trimming removed 5 bases at V and 6 bases at J, with 13 bases between. CDR3: CASSLLAAAEAFF. The CDR3, as DNA: TGTGCCAGCAGCCTTCTCGCGGCAGCTGAAGCTTTCTTT.

The table lists this clonotype with a few counts. In nucleotides, the CDR3 is TGCGCCAGCAGCTTTTTAGCGGACCAAGAGACCCAGTACTTC. As protein: CASSFLADQETQYF. This rearrangement joins TRBV5-1 to TRBJ2-5; perhaps TRBD2 as D (6 bases). The CDR3 runs 14 residues. The V end was cut by 2 bases, the J end by 0 bases, with 8 bases between. Germline CDR1 is SGHRS and CDR2 is YFSETQ.

This clonotype was seen repeatedly, ten times or more. V gene TRBV7-8 combines with J gene TRBJ2-1, with TRBD2 as a possible D gene (6 bases). Trimming cost V 6 bases and J 3 bases, with 18 bases left between them. Germline CDR1 SGHVS, CDR2 FQNEAQ. This CDR3 contains 16 residues. The CDR3 DNA reads TGTGCCAGCAGTCCCCTCGGGACGGGAGTCTACAATGAGCAGTTCTTC. This sequence encodes CASSPLGTGVYNEQFF.

This clonotype came up many times. The chain uses TRBV5-1 and TRBJ2-3, with 10 bases aligning to TRBD2. The junction had 7 bases not matched to a gene; V was cut back by 4 bases and J by 2 bases. Germline CDR1 SGHRS, CDR2 YFSETQ. The CDR3 totals 16 residues. The CDR3 reads CASSRETSGPTDTQYF. Here the CDR3 DNA reads TGCGCCAGCAGCCGAGAGACTAGCGGGCCCACAGATACGCAGTATTTT.

This clonotype was detected only once. A single base separates this from a much larger clone, so it may be a read error. The chain couples TRBV20-1 to TRBJ2-1, with D possibly matching TRBD2 (6 bases). The length of the CDR3 is 15 residues. Per germline, CDR1 DFQATT and CDR2 SNEGSKA (reference sequence). V was pared by 1 base and J by 10 bases, with 20 bases between. CDR3 amino acids: CSARGTNGPMWEQFF. The DNA of the CDR3 is TGCAGTGCTAGAGGGACTAACGGTCCGATGTGGGAGCAGTTCTTC.

The sample holds a few counts of this clonotype. The V gene is TRBV7-9, the J gene TRBJ2-3; 7 nucleotides agree with TRBD2. CDR3 length: 16 amino acids. V lost 1 base to trimming and J lost 1 base; unmatched junction nucleotides: 5. Germline-derived CDR1 and CDR2 are SEHNR and FQNEAQ (reference sequence). For the CDR3, the DNA is TGTGCCAGCAGCTTAGGGCTAGCGGACCGCACAGATACGCAGTATTTT. Its translation: CASSLGLADRTDTQYF. Together with reference TRBV7-9 and TRBJ2-3, the CDR3 gives the full variable domain: DTGVSQNPRHKITKRGQNVTFRCDPISEHNRLYWYRQTLGQGPEFLTYFQNEAQLEKSRLLSDRFSAERPKGSFSTLEIQRTEQGDSAMYLCASSLGLADRTDTQYFGPGTRLTVL.

This rearrangement joins TRBV19 to TRBJ2-3, with D possibly matching TRBD2 (5 bases). The CDR3 consists of 16 residues. V was clipped by 7 bases and J by 1 base, with 18 bases between them. In germline, CDR1 is LNHDA, CDR2 SQIVND (reference sequence). CDR3 sequence (DNA): TGTGCCAGTACCCCGAGAGGAGGAATCCGCACAGATACGCAGTATTTT. Its protein product is CASTPRGGIRTDTQYF. The variable domain in full, with the rest retrieved from reference TRBV19 and TRBJ2-3, is DGGITQSPKYLFRKEGQNVTLSCEQNLNHDAMYWYRQDPGQGLRLIYYSQIVNDFQKGDIAEGYSVSREKKESFPLTVTSAQKNPTAFYLCASTPRGGIRTDTQYFGPGTRLTVL.

This clonotype showed up many times. The V and J genes are TRBV24-1 and TRBJ2-1, with D possibly TRBD2 on 5 matching bases. Germline V gene lookup returns CDR1 KGHDR and CDR2 SFDVKD. The germline V and J ends were trimmed by 0 bases and 0 bases, with 5 bases remaining between them. CDR3 length equals 15 residues. The CDR3 DNA follows: TGTGCCACCAGTGATTTGGGGAGCTCCTACAATGAGCAGTTCTTC. Protein product: CATSDLGSSYNEQFF.

V gene TRBV2 combines with J gene TRBJ2-7, with a possible D match to TRBD2 (5 bases). V was trimmed by 7 bases and J by 9 bases, leaving 16 bases between them. The CDR3 extends over 12 amino acids. The germline V gene encodes CDR1 SNHLY and CDR2 FYNNEI. For the CDR3, the DNA is TGTGCCAGCAAGGGTGAAGCGGACGGGCAGTACTTC. This sequence encodes CASKGEADGQYF.

In this sample, this clonotype turned up a few times. CDR3: CASSEAKTSGISTDTQYF. The CDR3 DNA follows: TGTGCCAGCAGTGAAGCCAAGACTAGCGGGATTAGCACAGATACGCAGTATTTT. The chain links TRBV6-1 to TRBJ2-3; 11 positions match TRBD2. CDR1 and CDR2 (germline): MNHNS, SASEGT. Losses at the gene ends were 0 bases for V and 0 bases for J; bases not matched to a gene: 5. CDR3 length: 18 residues.

This clonotype has more than one count but fewer than ten. The genes are TRBV30 and TRBJ2-3; maybe TRBD1 (6 bases). This CDR3 spans 17 amino acids. Germline-derived CDR1 and CDR2 are GTSNPN and SVGIG (reference sequence). The V end lost 0 bases, the J end lost 7 bases, and 23 bases lay between the germline ends. CDR3 nucleotides: TGTGCCTGGAGTGTATTGTTTATGGCAGGGGCTAGTAATACGCAGTATTTT. This sequence encodes CAWSVLFMAGASNTQYF. The whole variable domain, filled in from reference TRBV30 and TRBJ2-3, reads SQTIHQWPATLVQPVGSPLSLECTVEGTSNPNLYWYRQAAGRGLQLLFYSVGIGQISSEVPQNLSASRPQDRQFILSSKKLLLSDSGFYLCAWSVLFMAGASNTQYFGPGTRLTVL.

Concerning this clonotype: The germline gene is not matched at one end of the junction; a read error may be the cause. V is TRBV5-1 and J is TRBJ1-5, with D hard to call. The germline gives CDR1 SGHRS, CDR2 YFSETQ. CDR3 length equals 13 residues. This CDR3 is CASILDSNQPQHF. Here the CDR3 DNA reads TGCGCCAGCATCTTGGATAGCAATCAGCCCCAGCATTTT. The variable domain in full, with the rest retrieved from reference TRBV5-1 and TRBJ1-5, is KAGVTQTPRYLIKTRGQQVTLSCSPISGHRSVSWYQQTPGQGLQFLFEYFSETQRNKGNFPGRFSGRQFSNSRSEMNVSTLELGDSALYLCASILDSNQPQHFGDGTRLSIL.

As regards this clonotype: A much more abundant neighbour one base away suggests this may be a read error. Likely a read error: the CDR3 ends without its conserved phenylalanine or tryptophan. This chain connects TRBV13 to TRBJ2-1; 7 bases map to TRBD1. The germline CDR1 and CDR2 sequences are PRHDT and FYEKMQ (reference sequence). CDR3 length: 12 residues. Unmatched junction bases numbered 2, after V lost 6 bases and J lost 6 bases. Here the CDR3 reads CASSPGGNEQFI. The CDR3 DNA reads TGTGCCAGCAGTCCAGGGGGCAATGAGCAGTTCATC.

This clonotype has a count of ten or more. V gene TRBV5-1 combines with J gene TRBJ2-7; 8 bases align to TRBD2. The V gene's germline CDR1 is SGHRS and CDR2 YFSETQ. J was trimmed by 4 bases and V by 4 bases; bases with no gene match: 7. The CDR3 is 14 residues long. Here the CDR3 reads CASSPGPGGYEQYF. CDR3 in DNA: TGCGCCAGCAGCCCGGGACCGGGAGGGTACGAGCAGTACTTC.

Notes on this clonotype: Compared with germline, one end of the junction differs, possibly owing to a read error. The chain joins TRBV12-3 or TRBV12-4 to TRBJ2-7; 10 bases agree with TRBD2. This CDR3 has 16 amino acids. The CDR3 spells CASSLKKRSGRARGGF. The DNA for the CDR3 is TGTGCCAGCAGTTTAAAGAAAAGAAGCGGGAGGGCCCGAGGAGGCTTC.